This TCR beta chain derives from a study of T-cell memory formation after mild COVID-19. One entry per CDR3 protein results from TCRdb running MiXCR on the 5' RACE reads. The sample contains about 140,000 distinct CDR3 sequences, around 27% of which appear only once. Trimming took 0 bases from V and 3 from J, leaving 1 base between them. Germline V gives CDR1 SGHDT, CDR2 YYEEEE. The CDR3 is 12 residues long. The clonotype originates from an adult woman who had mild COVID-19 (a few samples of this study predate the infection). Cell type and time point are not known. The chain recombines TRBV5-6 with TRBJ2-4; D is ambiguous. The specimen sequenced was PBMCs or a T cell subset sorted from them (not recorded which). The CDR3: CASSLGKNIQYF. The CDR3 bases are TGTGCCAGCAGCTTGGGCAAAAACATTCAGTACTTC.